Below, one T cell receptor beta chain is given with its context. TCRdb re-called the RT-PCR reads through MiXCR, storing one row per CDR3 protein. The sample lists over 150,000 distinct CDR3 sequences; around 9% were seen once. This sample was included in a study of response to subunit inactivated influenza vaccine. This sequence was found in a man in his fifties or sixties who received an inactivated influenza vaccine. Sequencing was performed on non-naive T cells sorted from PBMCs, taken on the day of vaccination.

CDR3 loop: CASSSQGDGETQYF. CDR3 sequence (DNA): TGTGCCAGCAGTTCACAGGGGGACGGAGAGACCCAGTACTTC. The chain recombines TRBV6-5 with TRBJ2-5, with 8 positions matching TRBD1. The germline V gene has CDR1 MNHEY and CDR2 SVGAGI. There are 14 residues in the CDR3. The V segment lost 4 bases and the J segment 4 bases; nucleotides outside the gene matches: 5.